These T cell receptor beta chains were read from a single sample in a study of cytomegalovirus exposure and HLA in healthy donors. Only in-frame clones appear in the TCRdb table, and some are missing; sequencing was by immunoSEQ multiplex PCR. The table has about 160,000 clones, around 84% seen once; the top ten hold 3% to 3.5%. The sequenced sample consisted of PBMCs. The receptors were sampled from a woman aged 40 to 50 in good health and CMV-seronegative. CDR3s leave out the opening cysteine and the closing phenylalanine or tryptophan. A D gene is named only where the DNA matches it firmly.

D gene	V gene	CDR3 protein
TRBD2	TRBV5-1	ASSLSLAGTGELF
TRBD1	TRBV6-1	ASRDREAENTEAF
TRBD1	TRBV5-1	ASSRGQDTNEKLF
TRBD2	TRBV6-4	ASSSAGGRADTQY
.	TRBV4-2	ASSPDGWGTYEQY
.	TRBV5-8	ASSLLSYYEQY
.	TRBV4-1	ASSPEAGSYEQY
TRBD1	TRBV6-6	ASSPGQFNQPQH
.	TRBV7-9	ASSLSQGTYEQY
TRBD1	TRBV7-8	ASSSLPTGGQDGYT
TRBD1	TRBV5-8	ASSSGTGKYEQY
TRBD2	TRBV18	AAGEGTYEQY
.	TRBV5-5	ASSWAVNTEAF
.	TRBV14	ASSQASSGIETQY
.	TRBV11-2	ASSFQGQKPQH
TRBD1	TRBV4-1	ASSQFFAGGYGYT
TRBD1	TRBV4-1	ASSHPGTGNYGYT
.	TRBV21-1	ASSKRLNYGYT
.	TRBV5-1	ASSGTTVNTEAF
.	TRBV29-1	SVEGSGNEQY
TRBD2	TRBV7-2	ASRPEGGGTDTQY
.	TRBV5-1	ASSLTVIDNEQF
.	TRBV7-2	ASSLARGGLKAF
TRBD2	TRBV5-4	ASSLRTSGTYNEQF
.	TRBV5-6	ASSLFGENTGELF
.	TRBV5-1	ASSLVFGSQRTEAF
.	TRBV6-5	ASSSSRQRRTDTQY
TRBD2	TRBV7-9	ASSPRGLAGGIEQF
.	TRBV11-3	ASRSPLLSPPYGYT
.	TRBV9	ASGTRGDTGELF
TRBD1	TRBV29-1	SVERTGVPAF
.	TRBV7-9	SSSFSGANYNEQF
TRBD2	TRBV7-9	ASSSLPAGGGNEQF
TRBD2	TRBV11-3	ASSSLAGGPDNEQF
.	TRBV5-1	ASSLIGRGSDTIY
.	TRBV7-3	ASSDSYNEQF
.	TRBV7-9	ASSLPQGRGYT
TRBD2	TRBV2	ASRAPAGRINTGELF
.	TRBV7-2	ASSLGSRGTEAF
.	TRBV19	ASRTQPGEPTEAF
.	TRBV2	ASSQRTSNQPQH
.	TRBV6-5	ASSYSSLGARKLF
TRBD2	TRBV7-9	SSSLGGGPGDTQY
TRBD2	TRBV9	ASSDRTSGGNEQF
TRBD1	TRBV7-9	ASSLGTGVTEAF
TRBD1	TRBV18	ASSASSGGIAEKLF
.	TRBV7-9	ASSLSREVGWADTQY
TRBD1	TRBV11-2	ASSPLQGPGTEAF
TRBD1	TRBV19	ASRKAGTGGSSPLH
.	TRBV4-2	ASSLGSGNNEKLF
TRBD1	TRBV6-5	ASSPRANRGNEQF
.	TRBV6-1	ASSWGLQETQY
.	TRBV2	ASSDQQDGYGYT
TRBD2	TRBV28	ASSLGRDFGVYEQY
TRBD1	TRBV27	ASTLRAGQGFYEQY